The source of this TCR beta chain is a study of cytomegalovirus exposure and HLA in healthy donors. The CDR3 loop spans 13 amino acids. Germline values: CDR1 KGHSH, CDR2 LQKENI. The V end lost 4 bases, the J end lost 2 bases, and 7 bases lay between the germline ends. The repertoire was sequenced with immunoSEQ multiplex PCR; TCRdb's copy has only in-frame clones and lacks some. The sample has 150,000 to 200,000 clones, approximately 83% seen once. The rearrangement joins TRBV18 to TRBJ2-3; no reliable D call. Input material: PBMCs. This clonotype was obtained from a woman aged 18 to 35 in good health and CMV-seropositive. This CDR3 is CASSLPHTDTQYF. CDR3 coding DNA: TGTGCCAGCTCACTCCCCCACACAGATACGCAGTATTTT.